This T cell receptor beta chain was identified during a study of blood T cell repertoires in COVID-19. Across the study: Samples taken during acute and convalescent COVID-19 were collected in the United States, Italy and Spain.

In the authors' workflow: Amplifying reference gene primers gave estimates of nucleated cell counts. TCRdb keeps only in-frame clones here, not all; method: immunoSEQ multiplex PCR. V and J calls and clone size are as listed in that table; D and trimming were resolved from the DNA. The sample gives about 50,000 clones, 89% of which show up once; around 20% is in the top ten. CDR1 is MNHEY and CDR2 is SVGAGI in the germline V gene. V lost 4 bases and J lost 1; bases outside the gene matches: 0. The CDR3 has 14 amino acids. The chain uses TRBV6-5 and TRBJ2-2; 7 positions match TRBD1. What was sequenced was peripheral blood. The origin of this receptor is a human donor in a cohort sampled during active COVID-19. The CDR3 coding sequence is TGTGCCAGCAGTTGGACAGGGAACACCGGGGAGCTGTTTTTT. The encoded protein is CASSWTGNTGELFF.